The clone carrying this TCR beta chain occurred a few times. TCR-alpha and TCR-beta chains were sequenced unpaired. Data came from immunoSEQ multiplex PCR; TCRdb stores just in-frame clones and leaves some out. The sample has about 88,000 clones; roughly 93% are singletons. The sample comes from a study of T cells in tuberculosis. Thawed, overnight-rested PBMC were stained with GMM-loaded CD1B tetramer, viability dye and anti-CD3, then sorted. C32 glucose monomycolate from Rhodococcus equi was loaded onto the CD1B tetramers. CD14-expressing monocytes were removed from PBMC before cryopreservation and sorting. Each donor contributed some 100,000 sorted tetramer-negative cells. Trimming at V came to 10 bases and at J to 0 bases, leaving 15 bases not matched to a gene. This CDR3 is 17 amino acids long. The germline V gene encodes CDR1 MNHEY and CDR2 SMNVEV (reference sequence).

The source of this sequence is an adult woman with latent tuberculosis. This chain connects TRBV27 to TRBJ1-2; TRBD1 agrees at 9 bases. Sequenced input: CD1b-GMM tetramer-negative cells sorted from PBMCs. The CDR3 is CATARLLGQGANYGYTF. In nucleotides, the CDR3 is TGTGCCACCGCTCGCCTTTTGGGACAGGGCGCTAACTATGGCTACACCTTC.